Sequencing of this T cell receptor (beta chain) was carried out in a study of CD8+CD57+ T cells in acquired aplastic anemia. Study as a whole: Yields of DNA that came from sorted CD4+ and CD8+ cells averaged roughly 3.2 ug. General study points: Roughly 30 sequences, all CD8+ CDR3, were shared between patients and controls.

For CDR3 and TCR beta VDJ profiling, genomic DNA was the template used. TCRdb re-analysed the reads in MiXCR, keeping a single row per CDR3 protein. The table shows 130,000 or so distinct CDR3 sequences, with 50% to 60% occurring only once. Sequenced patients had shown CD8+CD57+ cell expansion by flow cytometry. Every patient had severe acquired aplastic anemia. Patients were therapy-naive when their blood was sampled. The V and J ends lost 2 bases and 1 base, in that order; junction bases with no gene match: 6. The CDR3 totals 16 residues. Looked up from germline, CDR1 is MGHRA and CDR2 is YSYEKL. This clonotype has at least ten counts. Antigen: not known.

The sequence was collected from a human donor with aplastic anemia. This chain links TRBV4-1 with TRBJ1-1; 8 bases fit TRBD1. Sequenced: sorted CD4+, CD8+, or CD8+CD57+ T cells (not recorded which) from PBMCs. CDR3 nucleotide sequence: TGCGCCAGCAGCCAAAACGAGGACAGGGAGAACACTGAAGCTTTCTTT. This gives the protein CASSQNEDRENTEAFF.